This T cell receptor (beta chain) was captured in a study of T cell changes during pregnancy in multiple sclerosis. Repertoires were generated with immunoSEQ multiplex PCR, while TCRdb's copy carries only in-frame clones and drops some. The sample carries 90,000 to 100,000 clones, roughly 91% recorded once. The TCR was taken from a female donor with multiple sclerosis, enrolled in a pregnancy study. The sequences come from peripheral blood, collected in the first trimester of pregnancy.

CDR3: CASSPATSGGHGELFF. CDR3 coding DNA: TGCGCCAGCAGCCCCGCGACTAGCGGGGGTCACGGGGAGCTGTTTTTT. The chain uses TRBV5-1 and TRBJ2-2; 12 bases are shared with TRBD2. J lost 7 bases, V lost 4 bases, and 8 bases had no gene match. This CDR3 has 16 amino acids. CDR1 is SGHRS and CDR2 is YFSETQ in the germline V gene.